The subject of this entry is one TCR beta chain. Antigen: not known. The table came from immunoSEQ multiplex PCR; TCRdb's copy has only in-frame clones and leaves some out. The sample has about 130,000 clones, 70% to 90% seen once. V dropped 6 bases and J dropped 2; count of bases not matched to a gene: 0. The CDR3 covers 13 residues. Germline V gives CDR1 LNHDA, CDR2 SQIVND (reference sequence). This sample is part of a study of T cell responses to AZD1222 COVID-19 vaccine. Whole-study findings and limits: Clonal diversity was possibly underestimated; the donors were predominantly white British and more often female.

This sequence originates from an adult who received the AZD1222 COVID-19 vaccine. This chain connects TRBV19 to TRBJ2-1; the match to TRBD1 covers 8 bases. Specimen: peripheral blood, collected 28 days after the second AZD1222 dose. For the CDR3, the DNA is TGTGCCAGTAGGGGACAGGCCTACAATGAGCAGTTCTTC. Translation: CASRGQAYNEQFF. The full variable domain, rest sourced from reference TRBV19 and TRBJ2-1, is DGGITQSPKYLFRKEGQNVTLSCEQNLNHDAMYWYRQDPGQGLRLIYYSQIVNDFQKGDIAEGYSVSREKKESFPLTVTSAQKNPTAFYLCASRGQAYNEQFFGPGTRLTVL.